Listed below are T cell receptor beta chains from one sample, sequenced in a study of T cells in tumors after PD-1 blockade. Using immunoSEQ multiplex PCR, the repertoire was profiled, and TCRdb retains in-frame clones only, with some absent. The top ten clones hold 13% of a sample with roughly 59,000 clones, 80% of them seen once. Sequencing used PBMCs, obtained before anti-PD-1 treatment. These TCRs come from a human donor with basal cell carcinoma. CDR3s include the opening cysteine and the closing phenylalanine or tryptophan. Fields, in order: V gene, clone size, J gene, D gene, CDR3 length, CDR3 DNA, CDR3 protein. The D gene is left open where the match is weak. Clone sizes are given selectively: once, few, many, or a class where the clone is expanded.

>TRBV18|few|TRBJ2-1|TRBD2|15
TGTGCCAGCTCACCTCTGGCGGGGGGAAACAATGAGCAGTTCTTC
CASSPLAGGNNEQFF
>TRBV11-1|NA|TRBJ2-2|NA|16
TGTGCCAGCAGCTTAGTTCGAGCGGGTTTCGCCGGGGAGCTGTTTTTT
CASSLVRAGFAGELFF
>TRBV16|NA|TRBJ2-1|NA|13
TGTGCCAGCAGCCAAGGCAGTCACAATGAGCAGTTCTTC
CASSQGSHNEQFF
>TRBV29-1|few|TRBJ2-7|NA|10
TGCAGCGTTGTAATAGTCGAGCAGTACTTC
CSVVIVEQYF
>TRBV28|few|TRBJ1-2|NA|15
TGTGCCAGCAGTTTAGGGGGGCCCCTTATGACTGGCTACACCTTC
CASSLGGPLMTGYTF
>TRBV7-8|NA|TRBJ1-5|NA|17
TGTGCCAGCAGCCCCCAACCCGCGGTACAGATCAATCAGCCCCAGCATTTT
CASSPQPAVQINQPQHF
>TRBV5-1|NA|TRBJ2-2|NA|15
TGCGCCAGCAGCTATTCCGGGGAAAACACCGGGGAGCTGTTTTTT
CASSYSGENTGELFF
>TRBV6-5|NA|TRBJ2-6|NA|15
TGTGCCAGCCTCCCCCTAGGGTCTGGGGCCAACGTCCTGACTTTC
CASLPLGSGANVLTF
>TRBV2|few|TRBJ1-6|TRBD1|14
TGTGCCAGCAATGGGGACAGGCCTAATTCACCCCTCCACTTT
CASNGDRPNSPLHF
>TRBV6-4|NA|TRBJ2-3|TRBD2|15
TGTGCCAGTGCGAATAGCGGGGGGGCCACAGATACGCAGTATTTT
CASANSGGATDTQYF
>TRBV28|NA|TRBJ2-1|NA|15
TGTGCCAGCAGGGACGATCCTAGGTCCTACAATGAGCAGTTCTTC
CASRDDPRSYNEQFF
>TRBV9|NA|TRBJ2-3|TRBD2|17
TGTGCCAGCAGCGTAGCAGGGAGCGGGGGACCCACAGATACGCAGTATTTT
CASSVAGSGGPTDTQYF
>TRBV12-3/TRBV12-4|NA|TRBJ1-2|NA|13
TGTGCCAGCAGTTTAGTCAGGGGTAGCGGCTACACCTTC
CASSLVRGSGYTF
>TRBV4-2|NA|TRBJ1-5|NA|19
TGTGCCAGCAGCCAATACGCTCACAGTCCCGGGGCAGGCAATCAGCCCCAGCATTTT
CASSQYAHSPGAGNQPQHF
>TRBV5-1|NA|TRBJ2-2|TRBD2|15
TGCGCCAGTTCTGGCGGGGGGTTAAACACCGGGGAGCTGTTTTTT
CASSGGGLNTGELFF
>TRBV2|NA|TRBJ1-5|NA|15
TGTGCCAGCAGTGCAGACAGCATTAGCAATCAGCCCCAGCATTTT
CASSADSISNQPQHF
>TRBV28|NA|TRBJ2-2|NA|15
TGTGCCAGCAGTCGGAACTGGGGTAGGATCGGGGAGCTGTTTTTT
CASSRNWGRIGELFF
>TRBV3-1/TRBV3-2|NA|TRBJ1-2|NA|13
TGTGCCAGCAGCCAAAGGCAAGGCTATGGCTACACCTTC
CASSQRQGYGYTF
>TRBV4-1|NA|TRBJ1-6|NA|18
TGCGCCAGCAGCCCACCGGGCCGTGGAGGGGTATGGAATTCACCCCTCCACTTT
CASSPPGRGGVWNSPLHF